Detailed here is one TCR beta chain. Antigen unknown. The sample belongs to a study of T cell responses to AZD1222 COVID-19 vaccine. Background on the study: The analysis combined second doses at about 4 or about 12 weeks. Study-level results: Donors in the cohort were predominantly white British and more often female, and clonal diversity was possibly underestimated. Vaccine-related CD4 TCRs covered spike, predominating at 160-218 and 743-854.

TCRdb keeps only in-frame clones here, not all; method: immunoSEQ multiplex PCR. The sample includes over 95,000 clones, 90% to 95% seen only once; the top ten take over 9.5%. This clonotype was sampled from an adult in good health. The sequences come from peripheral blood, collected on day 0 of AZD1222 vaccination.

This CDR3 reads CASSQTSGGGLYEQYF. The CDR3 nucleotides are TGCGCCAGCTCACAGACTAGCGGGGGCGGCCTCTACGAGCAGTACTTC. The chain uses TRBV10-2 and TRBJ2-7; 12 nucleotides line up with TRBD2. The CDR3 runs to 16 residues. Germline V gene sequence: CDR1 WSHSY, CDR2 SAAADI. V lost 8 bases, J lost 3 bases, and 11 bases stayed unmatched.